This T cell receptor beta chain was profiled in a study of T cell changes during pregnancy in multiple sclerosis. This clone has only one observation. The table came from immunoSEQ multiplex PCR; TCRdb's copy has only in-frame clones and leaves some out. The sample carries fewer than 90,000 clones, over 85% recorded once. The source is a female donor with multiple sclerosis, enrolled in a pregnancy study. Material: peripheral blood, obtained in the first trimester of pregnancy.

CDR3 nucleotides: TGTGCCATCACGCCGGGACAGGGTTCCTACGAGCAGTACTTC. Its protein is CAITPGQGSYEQYF. The V gene is TRBV10-3, the J gene TRBJ2-7; 9 bases match TRBD1. The length of the CDR3 is 14 residues. In germline, CDR1 is ENHRY, CDR2 SYGVKD. The trim removed 7 bases at V and 1 base at J, leaving 5 bases unmatched.